The 29 T cell receptor beta chains below all came from one sample that was sequenced in a study of beta chain features in type 1 diabetes. Their target antigens are unknown. Findings and limits, study-wide: A moderate, significant TCRB CDR3 shortening appeared in type 1 diabetes across four CD4+ subsets.

The authors reverse transcribed all of the isolated RNA, so sequencing captured expressed TCRB transcripts. Data came from immunoSEQ multiplex PCR; TCRdb stores just in-frame clones and leaves some out. The sample holds almost 350,000 clones; roughly a tenth are singletons and the top ten take around 1%. The sequenced sample was central memory CD4+ T cells from blood. Receptors originate from a man aged 30 to 39 with type 1 diabetes.

The rearrangement uses TRBV19 and TRBJ2-5; 9 positions match TRBD1. V gave up 4 bases and J gave up 2 bases; unmatched junction bases: 11. The CDR3 contains 17 residues. Germline V lookup: CDR1 LNHDA, CDR2 SQIVND (reference sequence). The CDR3, as DNA: TGTGCCAGTAGTAGGCCCACAGGGGGCGAGGGGCAAGAGACCCAGTACTTC. Translation gives CASSRPTGGEGQETQYF.

The chain has TRBV5-1 and TRBJ1-4; 7 nucleotides match TRBD1. Germline V gene data show CDR1 as SGHRS and CDR2 as YFSETQ. V lost 2 bases, J lost 5 bases, and 6 bases stayed unmatched. The CDR3 loop spans 15 amino acids. Here the CDR3 reads CASSLPRDRNEKLFF. The CDR3 nucleotides are TGCGCCAGCAGCTTACCTCGGGACAGAAATGAAAAACTGTTTTTT.

This clone was counted between two and nine times. The rearrangement uses TRBV7-8 and TRBJ2-5; weak D call: TRBD1 (5 bases). The CDR3 has 14 amino acids. V lost 4 bases, J lost 4 bases, and 13 bases lay in between. Germline lookup yields CDR1 SGHVS and CDR2 FQNEAQ. The CDR3 coding sequence is TGTGCCAGCAGCTCTTCAGGGAACCGAGAGACCCAGTACTTC. This translates into CASSSSGNRETQYF.

This chain joins TRBV6-5 and TRBJ1-1; D uncertain. Germline V gene sequence: CDR1 MNHEY, CDR2 SVGAGI. The CDR3 runs 15 residues. The V and J ends lost 0 bases and 4 bases respectively, with 12 bases between them. The CDR3 region is CASSYSRGVGTEAFF. For the CDR3, the DNA is TGTGCCAGCAGTTACTCCCGCGGGGTTGGCACTGAAGCTTTCTTT.

The V call is TRBV19, the J call TRBJ2-5; D assignment may be TRBD1 or TRBD2 (6 bases each). V was clipped by 6 bases and J by 2 bases, with 16 bases between them. The CDR3 extends over 15 amino acids. Germline V gene sequence: CDR1 LNHDA, CDR2 SQIVND (reference sequence). The CDR3 DNA reads as TGTGCCAGTAGGCCGGGGGCCCTCCTTCAAGAGACCCAGTACTTC. It specifies CASRPGALLQETQYF.

This clone was picked up a small number of times. The sample contains more than one DNA sequence encoding this CDR3. The chain joins TRBV6-5 to TRBJ1-6, with 7 bases that match TRBD1. V shed 2 bases and J 10 bases; nucleotides not matched to a gene: 5. Germline V CDR1 and CDR2: MNHEY, SVGAGI. CDR3 size: 14 residues. The CDR3 here is CASSYNRGGSPLHF. As DNA, the CDR3 is TGTGCCAGCAGTTACAACAGGGGAGGCTCACCCCTCCACTTT.

The V gene is TRBV2, the J gene TRBJ2-7, with D unclear. Germline loops: CDR1 SNHLY, CDR2 FYNNEI. V dropped 4 bases and J dropped 1 base, with 8 bases sitting between them. CDR3 length equals 13 residues. Here the CDR3 DNA reads TGTGCCAGCAGTGTCGACGGTTCCTACGAGCAGTACTTC. Translation: CASSVDGSYEQYF. Together with reference TRBV2 and TRBJ2-7, the CDR3 gives the full variable domain: EPEVTQTPSHQVTQMGQEVILRCVPISNHLYFYWYRQILGQKVEFLVSFYNNEISEKSEIFDDQFSVERPDGSNFTLKIRSTKLEDSAMYFCASSVDGSYEQYFGPGTRLTVT.

In this sample, this clone turned up a few times. The rearrangement uses TRBV4-1 and TRBJ1-2; D remains unclear. Germline V gene lookup returns CDR1 MGHRA and CDR2 YSYEKL. The CDR3 length is 15 residues. V lost 0 bases to trimming and J lost 0 bases, with 8 bases between them. The DNA for the CDR3 is TGCGCCAGCAGCCAAGATTACAGTTCTAACTATGGCTACACCTTC. It translates to CASSQDYSSNYGYTF.

Here the CDR3 reads CASSIEGKQPQHF. CDR3 nucleotides: TGTGCCAGTAGTATAGAGGGGAAGCAGCCCCAGCATTTT. This chain links TRBV19 with TRBJ1-5; the D is unclear. CDR3 size: 13 residues. Germline lookup yields CDR1 LNHDA and CDR2 SQIVND (reference sequence). V was shortened by 0 bases and J by 7 bases, with 7 bases between the two germline ends.

This clone came up a few times. The CDR3 DNA reads as TGTGCCAGCAGCCCCAGAGCCGGTTTTACTAGCGGGGGAGGCTTGAGAAACATTCAGTACTTC. This sequence encodes CASSPRAGFTSGGGLRNIQYF. The chain uses TRBV9 and TRBJ2-4; 11 bases match TRBD2. Germline V gives CDR1 SGDLS, CDR2 YYNGEE. The V segment lost 4 bases and the J segment 6 bases; nucleotides outside the gene matches: 24. This CDR3 comprises 21 residues.

This clone was seen a handful of times. This chain uses TRBV5-1 with TRBJ2-7; D uncertain. The CDR3 covers 12 residues. Germline CDR1 SGHRS, CDR2 YFSETQ. Between the trimmed V and J ends, which lost 4 bases and 0 bases, there was a span of 5 bases. CDR3 DNA sequence: TGCGCCAGCAGCCTCCCCTCCTACGAGCAGTACTTC. Its translation is CASSLPSYEQYF.

The chain has TRBV9 and TRBJ1-2, with 8 bases that match TRBD1. CDR3 length equals 13 residues. Germline lookup yields CDR1 SGDLS and CDR2 YYNGEE. The V gene end was trimmed by 0 bases and the J gene end by 8 bases; junction bases not matched to a gene: 3. The CDR3 sequence is CASSVGDRTGYTF. CDR3 DNA: TGTGCCAGCAGCGTAGGGGACAGGACCGGCTACACCTTC.

This clone was picked up many times. Other DNA sequences in the same sample also yield this CDR3. This chain links TRBV7-9 with TRBJ2-7; 9 nucleotides agree with TRBD1. This CDR3 has 14 amino acids. The germline gives CDR1 SEHNR, CDR2 FQNEAQ (reference sequence). Trimming at V came to 6 bases and at J to 5 bases, leaving 8 bases not matched to a gene. CDR3 in DNA: TGTGCCAGCAGTTTGGACAGGGGTTCGGACGAGCAGTACTTC. This gives the protein CASSLDRGSDEQYF.

This clone was seen a few times. V gene TRBV29-1 combines with J gene TRBJ1-2; D ambiguous. Trimming removed 4 bases at V and 3 bases at J, with 9 bases between. The V gene's germline CDR1 is SQVTM and CDR2 ANQGSEA. The CDR3 length is 12 residues. The CDR3 loop reads CSVVTLYYGYTF. The CDR3 region has the DNA TGCAGCGTTGTTACTCTCTACTATGGCTACACCTTC.

The gene calls are TRBV7-2 and TRBJ1-1, with D unclear. V was pared by 5 bases and J by 4 bases, with 8 bases between. The CDR3 contains 12 residues. Germline lookup yields CDR1 SGHTA and CDR2 FQGNSA. The CDR3 coding sequence is TGTGCCAGCAGCCTCTCGGGCACTGAAGCTTTCTTT. Its protein product is CASSLSGTEAFF.

V is TRBV10-3 and J is TRBJ1-5, with D possibly being TRBD1 (5 bases). CDR1 is ENHRY, CDR2 SYGVKD, per germline. Trimming cost V 0 bases and J 7 bases, with 7 bases left between them. The CDR3 has 13 amino acids. This CDR3 is CAISESEGQPQHF. The CDR3 DNA follows: TGTGCCATCAGTGAGTCGGAGGGGCAGCCCCAGCATTTT.

This clone was detected ten times or more. The CDR3 here is CASSSQGYSGANVLTF. In nucleotides, the CDR3 is TGTGCCAGCAGTTCACAGGGATACTCTGGGGCCAACGTCCTGACTTTC. The V call is TRBV27, the J call TRBJ2-6, with D perhaps matching TRBD1 (6 bases). Germline values: CDR1 MNHEY, CDR2 SMNVEV (reference sequence). V lost 4 bases and J lost 0, with 10 bases in between. The CDR3 sequence is 16 residues long.

This clone was recorded a few times. The chain uses TRBV18 and TRBJ2-1; D ambiguous. Trimming stripped 2 bases from V and 6 bases from J, with 14 bases between. CDR3 length: 15 amino acids. Looked up from germline, CDR1 is KGHSH and CDR2 is LQKENI. CDR3: CASSPGTEKGNEQFF. The CDR3 DNA follows: TGTGCCAGCTCACCAGGAACAGAGAAAGGCAATGAGCAGTTCTTC.

This clone was counted a few times. V and J are TRBV5-6 and TRBJ2-7; D unresolved. CDR1 and CDR2 from the germline V gene are SGHDT and YYEEEE. The germline V and J ends were trimmed by 4 bases and 2 bases, with 13 bases remaining between them. The CDR3 is 14 residues long. The CDR3 loop reads CASSPDRIPYEQYF. The CDR3 DNA follows: TGTGCCAGCAGCCCGGATCGTATTCCCTACGAGCAGTACTTC.

CDR3 residues: CSVVGGGTDTQYF. In DNA form, the CDR3 reads TGCAGCGTTGTTGGGGGTGGCACAGATACGCAGTATTTT. The V gene is TRBV29-1, the J gene TRBJ2-3, with D perhaps matching TRBD1 or TRBD2 (5 bases each). Trimming shortened V by 4 bases and J by 1 base, and 9 bases separated the two germline ends. This CDR3 is built from 13 residues. Germline loops: CDR1 SQVTM, CDR2 ANQGSEA.

This clone was seen a few times. The chain combines TRBV11-2 with TRBJ2-1; possible D gene TRBD1, 5 bases. The CDR3 totals 13 residues. V shed 4 bases and J shed 5 bases, with 9 bases lying between them. Germline lookup yields CDR1 SGHAT and CDR2 FQNNGV. The CDR3 here is CASSSNRNNEQFF. For the CDR3, the DNA is TGTGCCAGCAGCTCCAACAGGAACAATGAGCAGTTCTTC.

A few counts support this clone. The CDR3 region has the DNA TGTGCCAGCAGCCCTGGGACTAGCACAGATACGCAGTATTTT. This sequence encodes CASSPGTSTDTQYF. The rearrangement links TRBV5-6 to TRBJ2-3, with D possibly being TRBD2 (6 bases). The CDR3 consists of 14 residues. The ends were cut back, 4 bases at V and 0 bases at J, with 9 bases in the middle. Germline V gene sequence: CDR1 SGHDT, CDR2 YYEEEE. Full variable domain (rest looked up from reference TRBV5-6 and TRBJ2-3): DAGVTQSPTHLIKTRGQQVTLRCSPKSGHDTVSWYQQALGQGPQFIFQYYEEEERQRGNFPDRFSGHQFPNYSSELNVNALLLGDSALYLCASSPGTSTDTQYFGPGTRLTVL.

The chain uses TRBV23-1 and TRBJ2-4, with D uncertain. TRBV23-1 is recorded as an ORF, its role being uncertain. The ends were cut back, 0 bases at V and 1 base at J, with 16 bases in the middle. The CDR3 consists of 18 residues. This chain's CDR3 is CASSQSLADSGAKNIQYF. The CDR3 bases are TGCGCCAGCAGTCAATCTTTGGCGGATAGTGGCGCCAAAAACATTCAGTACTTC.

This clone was recorded a few times. The chain recombines TRBV7-2 with TRBJ2-7; a weak D match, TRBD1 (6 bases). Germline CDR1 reads SGHTA; CDR2 reads FQGNSA. Between the trimmed V and J ends, which lost 6 bases and 0 bases, there was a span of 15 bases. The CDR3 is 15 amino acids. CDR3 loop: CASSPQGPSSYEQYF. The CDR3 DNA follows: TGTGCCAGCAGTCCGCAGGGGCCTAGCTCCTACGAGCAGTACTTC.

This clone was seen a handful of times. V usage is TRBV7-2 and J usage is TRBJ2-7; 8 nucleotides align to TRBD1. V lost 5 bases, J lost 0 bases, and 9 bases stayed unmatched. The CDR3 runs 16 residues. The germline gives CDR1 SGHTA, CDR2 FQGNSA. The CDR3 bases are TGTGCCAGCAGCCCAACGGGGGACAGGAGCTCCTACGAGCAGTACTTC. Translated: CASSPTGDRSSYEQYF.

In its sample, this clone was seen a few times. The chain has TRBV6-1 and TRBJ2-4; maybe TRBD1 (6 bases). The CDR3 length is 16 residues. Germline loops: CDR1 MNHNS, CDR2 SASEGT. With 3 bases removed from V and 0 bases from J, the gap between germline ends came to 12 bases. As DNA, the CDR3 is TGTGCCAGCAGTGAGATGGACAGACTAGCCAAAAACATTCAGTACTTC. Protein: CASSEMDRLAKNIQYF.

The chain recombines TRBV4-3 with TRBJ2-7; 9 bases agree with TRBD2. The V gene's germline CDR1 is LGHNA and CDR2 YSLEER. J lost 6 bases, V lost 1 base, and 10 bases had no gene match. This CDR3 has 16 amino acids. The CDR3 sequence is CASSQGLGSGGSEQYF. The CDR3 DNA is TGCGCCAGCAGCCAAGGACTGGGCAGCGGGGGGAGCGAGCAGTACTTC.

The chain carries TRBV7-2 and TRBJ2-7; 7 positions match TRBD1. Germline assignment: CDR1 SGHTA and CDR2 FQGNSA. Trimming cost V 3 bases and J 6 bases; bases outside gene matches: 5. CDR3 length equals 13 residues. CDR3 nucleotide sequence: TGTGCCAGCAGCTTCAAGGGGGCGCCCGAGCAGTACTTC. It codes for CASSFKGAPEQYF.

CDR3 in DNA: TGTGCCAGCAGCTTACTTGTTCCTAGCACAGATACGCAGTATTTT. Translated, it gives CASSLLVPSTDTQYF. V usage is TRBV7-9 and J usage is TRBJ2-3; D is ambiguous. The CDR3 extends over 15 amino acids. Trimming removed 2 bases from V and 0 bases from J, with 9 bases in between. Germline CDR1 reads SEHNR; CDR2 reads FQNEAQ (reference sequence).